The text below deals with one T cell receptor (beta chain). Antigen specificity is unknown. This entry is derived from a study of cytomegalovirus exposure and HLA in healthy donors. The overall study: HLA-typed donors contributed around 85 million unique TCRs, which were held in an early data release.

Study-wide points: With later analysis, a missense DCLRE1C variant became linked to TCR beta V- and J-gene trimming. On later analysis, the bulk of CMV-associated TCR beta chains appeared to be HLA-restricted.

Amplification used 60 Vbeta primers and 13 Jbeta primers. Authors' data handling: Among the unique TCR beta chains that a later analysis counted, 80 million to 100 million in all, 9.5 million to 12 million were shared. The repertoire was sequenced with immunoSEQ multiplex PCR; TCRdb's copy has only in-frame clones and lacks some. For V, J and clone size, that table is used; D and trimming come from the DNA. The data show more than 95,000 clones, roughly 74% seen once. Germline CDR1 reads LGHNA; CDR2 reads YSLEER. The CDR3 contains 15 residues. V dropped 0 bases and J dropped 4 bases, with 9 bases sitting between them.

The sample was PBMCs. This sequence joins TRBV4-3 and TRBJ2-2; D may be TRBD2 (6 bases). The receptor's source is a female donor in good health and CMV-seropositive. The CDR3: CASSQDGGVTGELFF. For the CDR3, the DNA is TGCGCCAGCAGCCAAGACGGGGGAGTCACCGGGGAGCTGTTTTTT.